Reported below is one T cell receptor beta chain. These data belong to a study of blood T cell repertoires in COVID-19. The protocol was immunoSEQ multiplex PCR, while the TCRdb copy is restricted to in-frame clones and leaves out a portion. The sample records 210,000 or so clones, roughly 80% being singletons. The sequence was collected from a man aged 50 to 60 who had recovered from COVID-19. Sequencing was performed on peripheral blood.

CDR3 amino acids: CASSFPGLAGGGDTQYF. In DNA, the CDR3 is TGTGCCAGCAGCTTCCCGGGACTAGCGGGAGGGGGAGATACGCAGTATTTT. This chain connects TRBV7-2 to TRBJ2-3; 16 nucleotides agree with TRBD2. Trimming cost V 3 bases and J 5 bases; bases outside gene matches: 5. Per germline, CDR1 SGHTA and CDR2 FQGNSA. The CDR3 contains 17 residues.